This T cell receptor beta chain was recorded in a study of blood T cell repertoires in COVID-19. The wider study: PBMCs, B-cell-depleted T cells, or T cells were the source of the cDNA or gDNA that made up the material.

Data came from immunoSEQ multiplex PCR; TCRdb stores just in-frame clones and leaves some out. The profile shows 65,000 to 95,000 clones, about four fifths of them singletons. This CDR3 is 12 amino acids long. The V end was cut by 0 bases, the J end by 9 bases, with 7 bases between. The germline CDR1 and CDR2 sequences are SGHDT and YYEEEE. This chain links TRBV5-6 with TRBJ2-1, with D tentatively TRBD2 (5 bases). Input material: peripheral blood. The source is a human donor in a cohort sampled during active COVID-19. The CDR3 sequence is CASSLVGSEQFF. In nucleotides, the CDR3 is TGTGCCAGCAGCTTGGTGGGGAGTGAGCAGTTCTTC. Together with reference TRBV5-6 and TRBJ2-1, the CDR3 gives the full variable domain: DAGVTQSPTHLIKTRGQQVTLRCSPKSGHDTVSWYQQALGQGPQFIFQYYEEEERQRGNFPDRFSGHQFPNYSSELNVNALLLGDSALYLCASSLVGSEQFFGPGTRLTVL.